Listed below are T cell receptor beta chains from one sample, sequenced in a study of CD8 T cells in Susac syndrome. MiXCR, run by TCRdb on the immunoSEQ multiplex PCR reads, gives a single entry per CDR3 protein. The repertoire has about 210,000 distinct CDR3 sequences, 94% of them found once; the top ten carry around 0.15%. Source material: CD4+ T cells from PBMCs. The receptors were sampled from a human donor with Susac syndrome. Both conserved end residues are part of each CDR3. D genes are given only for firm matches. The size entry is marked missing in some rows and otherwise reads once, few, many or a size class.

size	D	length	V	J	CDR3	DNA
.	.	12	TRBV20-1	TRBJ1-5	CSATSGVQPQHF	TGCAGTGCTACTAGTGGGGTTCAGCCCCAGCATTTT
.	TRBD1	13	TRBV7-2	TRBJ1-1	CASSKTGGTEAFF	TGTGCCAGCAGCAAGACAGGGGGAACTGAAGCTTTCTTT
.	TRBD1	16	TRBV29-1	TRBJ1-4	CSAGTGSHGPFEKLFF	TGCAGCGCCGGGACAGGGTCTCACGGACCTTTTGAAAAACTGTTTTTT
once	.	13	TRBV30	TRBJ2-3	CAWRDGGTDTQYF	TGTGCCTGGAGGGACGGGGGCACAGATACGCAGTATTTT
.	.	14	TRBV7-3	TRBJ2-6	CASSANPGANVLTF	TGTGCCAGCAGCGCAAACCCTGGGGCCAACGTCCTGACTTTC
.	.	13	TRBV13	TRBJ2-4	CASSRIRQVGMDF	TGTGCCAGCAGCCGCATCCGACAGGTCGGGATGGACTTC
.	.	12	TRBV10-3	TRBJ1-1	CAISRGNTEAFF	TGTGCCATCAGCAGGGGGAACACTGAAGCTTTCTTT
.	TRBD2	15	TRBV7-2	TRBJ2-3	CASSSLAGGPDTQYF	TGTGCCAGCAGCTCCCTAGCGGGGGGGCCAGATACGCAGTATTTT
.	.	16	TRBV24-1	TRBJ2-2	CATSDPGGGNTGELFF	TGTGCCACCAGTGACCCCGGAGGAGGGAACACCGGGGAGCTGTTTTTT
.	.	15	TRBV30	TRBJ1-2	CAWSARQEPRYGYTF	TGTGCCTGGAGTGCTCGACAAGAGCCCCGGTATGGCTACACCTTC
.	.	14	TRBV30	TRBJ1-1	CAWRSKATNTEAFF	TGTGCCTGGAGATCGAAGGCGACGAACACTGAAGCTTTCTTT
.	.	15	TRBV28	TRBJ2-6	CASSPQVAGANVLTF	TGTGCCAGCAGTCCCCAGGTAGCTGGGGCCAACGTCCTGACTTTC
.	.	14	TRBV27	TRBJ2-1	CASSLSIRYNEQFF	TGTGCCAGCAGTTTATCGATAAGATACAATGAGCAGTTCTTC
.	.	13	TRBV20-1	TRBJ2-7	CSARGDGPYEQYF	TGCAGTGCTAGAGGGGACGGTCCCTACGAGCAGTACTTC
.	.	11	TRBV2	TRBJ1-4	CASSEFEKLFF	TGTGCCAGCAGTGAATTCGAAAAACTGTTTTTT